This TCR beta chain was sequenced for a study of a mutant IDH1 vaccine in newly diagnosed glioma. This sample's time point: week 11, during vaccination. The vaccine gave 300 ug of a 20-mer mutant IDH1 peptide subcutaneously per dose. The CDR3 extends over 16 amino acids. J was trimmed by 11 bases and V by 2 bases; bases with no gene match: 17. Germline assignment: CDR1 MNHNS and CDR2 SASEGT. Sequenced by immunoSEQ multiplex PCR; TCRdb stores in-frame clones only, minus some. The sample lists tens of thousands of clones; roughly 80% were seen once. With regard to this clone: No antigen is known for it.

The sample here was PBMCs, taken from a glioma patient whose treatment included an IDH1 peptide vaccine. The sequence derives from a woman aged 18 to 35 with glioma. The chain combines TRBV6-1 with TRBJ1-1; 7 nucleotides agree with TRBD1. The CDR3 protein is CASSEPTTIQGRDAFF. The CDR3 bases are TGTGCCAGCAGTGAACCCACCACGATACAGGGGCGGGATGCTTTCTTT.